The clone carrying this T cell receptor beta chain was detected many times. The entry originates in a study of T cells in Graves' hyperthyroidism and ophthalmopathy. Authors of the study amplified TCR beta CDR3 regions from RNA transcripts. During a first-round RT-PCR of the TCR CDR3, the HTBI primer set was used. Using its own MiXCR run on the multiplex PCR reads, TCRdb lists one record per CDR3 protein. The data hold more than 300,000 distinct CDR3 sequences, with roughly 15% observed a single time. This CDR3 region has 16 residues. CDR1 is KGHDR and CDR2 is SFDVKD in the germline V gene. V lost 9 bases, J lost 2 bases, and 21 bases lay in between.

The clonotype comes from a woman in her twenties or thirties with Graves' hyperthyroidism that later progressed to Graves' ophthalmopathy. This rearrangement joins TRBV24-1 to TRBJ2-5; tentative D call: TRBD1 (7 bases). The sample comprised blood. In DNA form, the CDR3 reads TGTGCCACCTCCCCAGGGGGTTGGGACTTACAAGAGACCCAGTACTTC. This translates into CATSPGGWDLQETQYF.